This is a list of T cell receptor beta chains from one sample in a study of OX40 agonist ivuxolimab in advanced cancers. TCRdb's copy holds only in-frame clones and misses some; the assay was immunoSEQ multiplex PCR. The repertoire holds 60,000 to 70,000 clones, with 91% as singletons. The sample consisted of CD4+ or CD8+ T cells sorted from blood, taken in a trial of the OX40 agonist ivuxolimab. The receptors originated from an adult with an advanced solid tumor such as melanoma, head and neck, liver or kidney cancer. CDR3s include the opening cysteine and the closing phenylalanine or tryptophan. Fields, in order: D gene, J gene, clone size, V gene, CDR3 DNA, CDR3 protein. A D gene is named only where the DNA matches it firmly. Not every row has a clone size; where given, it reads once, few, many or a size class.

. TRBJ2-1 . TRBV11-3 TGTGCCGGCAGCTTATACAGCTACAATGAGCAGTTCTTC CAGSLYSYNEQFF
. TRBJ2-7 . TRBV10-2 TGCGCCAGCAGTAACAGGGAGTTCTCCTACGAGCAGTACTTC CASSNREFSYEQYF
. TRBJ1-1 . TRBV19 TGTGCCAGTAGTATTGACAGGAACACTGAAGCTTTCTTT CASSIDRNTEAFF
. TRBJ2-7 once TRBV5-5 TGTGCCAGCAGCCCAAGGGACACGTTCTTTCGGTACGAGCAGTACTTC CASSPRDTFFRYEQYF
TRBD1 TRBJ2-3 . TRBV4-1 TGCGCCAGCAGCCAAAACCGGGACAGGGTAGTCACAGATACGCAGTATTTT CASSQNRDRVVTDTQYF
TRBD2 TRBJ2-3 . TRBV4-1 TGCGCCAGCAGCCAAGTCGGGGGGACAGATACGCAGTATTTT CASSQVGGTDTQYF
TRBD1 TRBJ2-1 . TRBV7-9 TGTGCCAGCAGCTCCAGCGGACAGGGGAACGCCTACAATGAGCAGTTCTTC CASSSSGQGNAYNEQFF
TRBD1 TRBJ1-1 . TRBV7-2 TGTGCCAGCAGCTTAGCCGGACAGGGATGGACTGAAGCTTTCTTT CASSLAGQGWTEAFF
. TRBJ2-7 . TRBV27 TGTGCCAGCAGTTTATCGGACTCCTACGAGCAGTACTTC CASSLSDSYEQYF
. TRBJ2-3 few TRBV7-2 TGTGCCAGCAGCTTAAATATCAGTCCTGCAGATACGCAGTATTTT CASSLNISPADTQYF
TRBD2 TRBJ2-7 . TRBV29-1 TGCAGCGCTCGGACACGGGAGGGAACGGAGCAGTACTTC CSARTREGTEQYF
TRBD2 TRBJ2-1 few TRBV5-6 TGTGCCAGCAGCTTCGCTAGCGGCGTCTCCTACAATGAGCAGTTCTTC CASSFASGVSYNEQFF
. TRBJ2-7 few TRBV2 TGTGCCAGCAGTGTGAAGGGCCTCTACGAGCAGTACTTC CASSVKGLYEQYF
TRBD2 TRBJ2-7 . TRBV5-6 TGTGCCAGCAGCTTGTCTACTAGCGGGGACGAGCAGTACTTC CASSLSTSGDEQYF
TRBD1 TRBJ2-7 . TRBV5-1 TGCGCCAGCAGCCAAGGACAGGGATGGTCCTACGAGCAGTACTTC CASSQGQGWSYEQYF